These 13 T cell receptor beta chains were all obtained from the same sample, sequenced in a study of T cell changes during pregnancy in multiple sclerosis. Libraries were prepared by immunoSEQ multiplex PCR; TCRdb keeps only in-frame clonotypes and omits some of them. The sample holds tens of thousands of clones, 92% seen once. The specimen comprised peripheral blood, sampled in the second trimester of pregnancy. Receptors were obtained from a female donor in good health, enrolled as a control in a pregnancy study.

CDR3 coding DNA: TGCGCCAGCAGCTACGGTAGCGGGAGCACAGATACGCAGTATTTT. Translation gives CASSYGSGSTDTQYF. The rearrangement links TRBV5-1 to TRBJ2-3; 7 nucleotides match TRBD2. Germline V gene lookup returns CDR1 SGHRS and CDR2 YFSETQ. V gave up 3 bases and J gave up 0 bases; unmatched junction bases: 4. The CDR3 has 15 amino acids.

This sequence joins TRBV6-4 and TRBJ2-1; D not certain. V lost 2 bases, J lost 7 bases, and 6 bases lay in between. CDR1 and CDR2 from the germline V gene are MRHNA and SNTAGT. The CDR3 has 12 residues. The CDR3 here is CASSDGTNEQFF. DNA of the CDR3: TGTGCCAGCAGTGACGGCACGAATGAGCAGTTCTTC.

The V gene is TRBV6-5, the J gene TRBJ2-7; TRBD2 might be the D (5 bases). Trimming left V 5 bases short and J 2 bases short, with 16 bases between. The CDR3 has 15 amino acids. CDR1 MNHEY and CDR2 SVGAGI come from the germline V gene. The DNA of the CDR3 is TGTGCCAGCAGTGCCCAGGTCGAGAGGGCCTACGAGCAGTACTTC. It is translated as CASSAQVERAYEQYF.

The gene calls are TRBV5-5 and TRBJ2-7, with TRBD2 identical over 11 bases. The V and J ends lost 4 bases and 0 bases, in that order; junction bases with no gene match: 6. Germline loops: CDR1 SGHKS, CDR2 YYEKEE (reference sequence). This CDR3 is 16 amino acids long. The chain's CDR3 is CASSRPGTSGSYEQYF. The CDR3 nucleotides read TGTGCCAGCAGCCGTCCCGGGACTAGCGGCTCCTACGAGCAGTACTTC.

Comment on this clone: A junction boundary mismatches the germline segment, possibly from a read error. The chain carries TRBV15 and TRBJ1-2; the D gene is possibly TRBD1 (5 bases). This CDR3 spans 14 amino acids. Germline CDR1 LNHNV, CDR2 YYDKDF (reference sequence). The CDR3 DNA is TGTGCCACCAGCGGAGATGGGACTTACGGCGGCTACACCTTC. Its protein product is CATSGDGTYGGYTF.

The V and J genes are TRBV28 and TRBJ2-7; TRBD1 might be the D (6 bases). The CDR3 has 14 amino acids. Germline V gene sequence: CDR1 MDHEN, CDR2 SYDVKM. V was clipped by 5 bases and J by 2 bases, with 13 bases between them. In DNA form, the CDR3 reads TGTGCCAGCAGTGCCGAGGGGGAAGCCTACGAGCAGTACTTC. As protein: CASSAEGEAYEQYF.

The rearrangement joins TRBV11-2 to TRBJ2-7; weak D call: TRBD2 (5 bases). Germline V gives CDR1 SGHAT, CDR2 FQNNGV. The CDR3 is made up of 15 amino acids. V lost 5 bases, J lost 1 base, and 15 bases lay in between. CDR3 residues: CASSALGGPSYEQYF. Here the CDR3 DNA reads TGTGCCAGCAGCGCCTTGGGCGGGCCTTCCTACGAGCAGTACTTC. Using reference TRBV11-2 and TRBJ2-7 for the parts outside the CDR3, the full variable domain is EAGVAQSPRYKIIEKRQSVAFWCNPISGHATLYWYQQILGQGPKLLIQFQNNGVVDDSQLPKDRFSAERLKGVDSTLKIQPAKLEDSAVYLCASSALGGPSYEQYFGPGTRLTVT.

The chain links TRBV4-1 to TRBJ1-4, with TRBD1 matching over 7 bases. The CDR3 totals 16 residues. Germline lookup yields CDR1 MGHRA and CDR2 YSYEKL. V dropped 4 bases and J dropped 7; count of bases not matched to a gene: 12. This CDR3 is CASSRTPQGVGEKLFF. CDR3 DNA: TGCGCCAGCAGCCGAACGCCTCAGGGGGTTGGTGAAAAACTGTTTTTT.

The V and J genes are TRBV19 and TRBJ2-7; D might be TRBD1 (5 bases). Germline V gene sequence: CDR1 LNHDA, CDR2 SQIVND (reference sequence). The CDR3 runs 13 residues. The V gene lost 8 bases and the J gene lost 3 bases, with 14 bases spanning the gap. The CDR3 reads CASAVGAHYEQYF. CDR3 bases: TGTGCCAGTGCAGTAGGGGCCCACTACGAGCAGTACTTC.

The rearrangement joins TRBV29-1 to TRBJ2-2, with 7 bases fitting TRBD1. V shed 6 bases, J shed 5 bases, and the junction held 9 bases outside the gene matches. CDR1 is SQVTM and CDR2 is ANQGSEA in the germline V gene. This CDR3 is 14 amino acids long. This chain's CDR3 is CSVPTQGQTGELFF. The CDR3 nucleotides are TGCAGCGTCCCGACACAGGGGCAGACCGGGGAGCTGTTTTTT.

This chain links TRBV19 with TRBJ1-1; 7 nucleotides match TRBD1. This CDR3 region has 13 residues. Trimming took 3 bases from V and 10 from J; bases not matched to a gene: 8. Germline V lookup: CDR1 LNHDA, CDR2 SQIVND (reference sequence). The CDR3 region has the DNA TGTGCCAGTAGTATGAGGGAGACAGGGTTAGCTTTCTTT. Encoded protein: CASSMRETGLAFF.

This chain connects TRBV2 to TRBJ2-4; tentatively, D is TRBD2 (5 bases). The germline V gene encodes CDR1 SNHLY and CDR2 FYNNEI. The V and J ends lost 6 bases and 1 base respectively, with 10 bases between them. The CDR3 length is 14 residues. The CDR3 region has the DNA TGTGCCAGCAGGGGAGCGGACGCCAAAAACATTCAGTACTTC. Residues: CASRGADAKNIQYF.

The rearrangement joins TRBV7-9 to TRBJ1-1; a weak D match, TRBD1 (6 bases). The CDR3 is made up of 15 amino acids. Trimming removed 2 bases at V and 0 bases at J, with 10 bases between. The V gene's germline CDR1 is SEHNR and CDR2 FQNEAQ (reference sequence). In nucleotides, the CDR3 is TGTGCCAGCAGCTTAACAGGGATCTTGAACACTGAAGCTTTCTTT. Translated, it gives CASSLTGILNTEAFF. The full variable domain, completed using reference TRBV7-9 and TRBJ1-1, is DTGVSQNPRHKITKRGQNVTFRCDPISEHNRLYWYRQTLGQGPEFLTYFQNEAQLEKSRLLSDRFSAERPKGSFSTLEIQRTEQGDSAMYLCASSLTGILNTEAFFGQGTRLTVV.